A selection of T cell receptor beta chains follows, all from one sample in a study of cytomegalovirus exposure and HLA in healthy donors. This table comes from immunoSEQ multiplex PCR, and its TCRdb copy is limited to in-frame clones, with some not included. The repertoire holds 100,000 to 150,000 clones, with about 15% as singletons. Specimen: PBMCs. Every receptor here comes from a female donor in good health and CMV-seropositive. Both conserved end residues are part of each CDR3. A D gene is named only where the DNA matches it firmly. Some rows mark clone size as missing; the rest say once, few, many or name a class of expanded clone.

cdr3_nt cdr3_aa v_call cdr3_length d_call clone_size j_call
TGTGCCAGCAGTTTATTCCGGGTGAGCACTGAAGCTTTCTTT CASSLFRVSTEAFF TRBV27 14 . few TRBJ1-1
TGTGCCAGCAGTGAAGCTCAAGGACTAGCGTCTTACAATGAGCAGTTCTTC CASSEAQGLASYNEQFF TRBV6-1 17 TRBD2 few TRBJ2-1
TGTGCCAGCAGCAGGGGCTCCTACAATGAGCAGTTCTTC CASSRGSYNEQFF TRBV6-4 13 . few TRBJ2-1
TGCGCCAGCAGTCCCCGGGTAGGGAACACCGGGGAGCTGTTTTTT CASSPRVGNTGELFF TRBV5-1 15 . . TRBJ2-2
TGCGCCAGCAGCGCGGACAGGAACTCCTACGAGCAGTACTTC CASSADRNSYEQYF TRBV5-1 14 TRBD1 . TRBJ2-7
TGCGCCAGCAGCTTGTCCGGAGAGGATGAAGCTTTCTTT CASSLSGEDEAFF TRBV5-1 13 . . TRBJ1-1
TGCGCCAGCAGCCGACTTCTAGCGAAGAACACAGATACGCAGTATTTT CASSRLLAKNTDTQYF TRBV4-1 16 . few TRBJ2-3
TGTGCCAGCAGCGTAGCAGGCAGGGATTTCTCTGGGGCCAACGTCCTGACTTTC CASSVAGRDFSGANVLTF TRBV9 18 . few TRBJ2-6
TGTGCCAGCAGCCTCCTTAGCCAGGGGTTAGCTCATGGCTACACCTTC CASSLLSQGLAHGYTF TRBV7-6 16 . . TRBJ1-2
TGCACCTCGGGGACAGCGGTGAACACTGAAGCTTTCTTT CTSGTAVNTEAFF TRBV29-1 13 TRBD1 few TRBJ1-1
TGCGCCAGCAGCTTGGGTTCTAGTGTTCGCGAGCAGTTCTTC CASSLGSSVREQFF TRBV5-1 14 . . TRBJ2-1
TGTGCCAGCAGCAGGGACAGGGTCTACGAGCAGTACTTC CASSRDRVYEQYF TRBV28 13 TRBD1 few TRBJ2-7
TGCGCCAGCAGCTTAGACAGGGGAACTAATTCACCCCTCCACTTT CASSLDRGTNSPLHF TRBV5-1 15 TRBD1 few TRBJ1-6
TGTGCCAGCAGCCTGCACGGGGGTCCTGGGGAGCTGTTTTTT CASSLHGGPGELFF TRBV28 14 . . TRBJ2-2
TGTGCCAGCACCGGGTACGGGGAAAAACTGTTTTTT CASTGYGEKLFF TRBV6-6 12 . few TRBJ1-4
TGTGCCAGCAGTTCCCTCGGGCTAGCGGGAGACCCGCTACAACCGTACGAGCAGTACTTC CASSSLGLAGDPLQPYEQYF TRBV27 20 TRBD2 few TRBJ2-7
TGTGCCAGCAGCCCTACGGGGGTTCAGACTGAAGCTTTCTTT CASSPTGVQTEAFF TRBV5-4 14 . few TRBJ1-1
TGTGCCTGGAGTGTACGGCAGGAGAGGGTTGTGGTGACAGATACGCAGTATTTT CAWSVRQERVVVTDTQYF TRBV30 18 . . TRBJ2-3
TGTGCCAGCAGCCCCCAGGTGGCGGGGACCTTCACAGATACGCAGTATTTT CASSPQVAGTFTDTQYF TRBV7-2 17 . few TRBJ2-3
TGTGCCAGCAGCTCTCCCATAACGGGACTAGCGGGGGCGTACACCGGGGAGCTGTTTTTT CASSSPITGLAGAYTGELFF TRBV13 20 TRBD2 few TRBJ2-2
TGCAGCGTTGGTACGACTAGCGGGAACACCGGGGAGCTGTTTTTT CSVGTTSGNTGELFF TRBV29-1 15 TRBD2 . TRBJ2-2
TGTGCCAGCAGCTTAGTTCTCCGGGAGGCCCAGTACTTC CASSLVLREAQYF TRBV11-2 13 TRBD2 . TRBJ2-5
TGTGCCAGCAGCCCCGGGGGGGTTTTGGGTGTCCTGGAGACCCAGTACTTC CASSPGGVLGVLETQYF TRBV9 17 TRBD2 few TRBJ2-5
TGTGCCAGCAGTACACACACCCAAGAGACCCAGTACTTC CASSTHTQETQYF TRBV27 13 . few TRBJ2-5
TGTGCCAGCAGCTTAGGGCAGCGAGCTGAAGCTTTCTTT CASSLGQRAEAFF TRBV11-3 13 . few TRBJ1-1
TGTGCCATCAGTGAATACAGGGTATCGGAGACCCAGTACTTC CAISEYRVSETQYF TRBV10-3 14 . . TRBJ2-5
TGTGCCAGCAGCTTGGTGCAGGGTCCCTACGAGCAGTACTTC CASSLVQGPYEQYF TRBV5-8 14 . . TRBJ2-7
TGTGCCAGCCTTGGTAGACTAGCGGGAGTAGGAACCGGGGAGCTGTTTTTT CASLGRLAGVGTGELFF TRBV2 17 TRBD2 . TRBJ2-2
TGTGCCAGCAGCTTAGGACCACAGGAGCAGGGTGGCTACACCTTC CASSLGPQEQGGYTF TRBV7-2 15 . few TRBJ1-2
TGCGCCAGCAGTTTTGGACAGGGCCAAGAGACCCAGTACTTC CASSFGQGQETQYF TRBV5-1 14 TRBD1 few TRBJ2-5